This TCR beta chain is from a study of OX40 agonist ivuxolimab in advanced cancers. Generated by immunoSEQ multiplex PCR, the TCRdb table keeps only in-frame clones and is missing some. The profile covers roughly 16,000 clones, with 87% appearing a single time and 25% taken by the ten largest. V dropped 3 bases and J dropped 3 bases, with 12 bases sitting between them. CDR3 length: 16 amino acids. Germline V lookup: CDR1 MNHNS, CDR2 SASEGT. The clonotype originates from an adult with an advanced solid tumor such as melanoma, head and neck, liver or kidney cancer. V and J are TRBV6-1 and TRBJ2-6, with D tentatively TRBD1 (6 bases). The specimen comprised CD4+ or CD8+ T cells sorted from blood, sampled in a trial of the OX40 agonist ivuxolimab. This CDR3 is CASSDIQGSGANVLTF. In DNA, the CDR3 is TGTGCCAGCAGTGATATACAGGGCAGTGGGGCCAACGTCCTGACTTTC.